These T cell receptor beta chains were read from a single sample in a study of control samples from healthy donors and cancer patients. The table came from immunoSEQ multiplex PCR; TCRdb's copy has only in-frame clones and leaves some out. The table lists around 50,000 clones, 80% to 90% of them singletons. Sequenced: PBMCs. These receptors were collected from a woman aged 45-59 years with lung cancer. Both conserved end residues are part of each CDR3. D genes are given only for firm matches. Where a row states a size, it is once, few, many or the class of an expanded clone; other rows omit it.

d_call: TRBD1; v_call: TRBV7-2; j_call: TRBJ2-1; clone_size: -; cdr3_nt: TGTGCCAGCAGCTTTGACAGGGGTAATGAGCAGTTCTTC; cdr3_aa: CASSFDRGNEQFF
d_call: TRBD2; v_call: TRBV28; j_call: TRBJ2-1; clone_size: -; cdr3_nt: TGTGCCAGCAGTTTAGGAACTAGCGGGGGGGTTATCAATGAGCAGTTCTTC; cdr3_aa: CASSLGTSGGVINEQFF
d_call: -; v_call: TRBV6-1; j_call: TRBJ1-1; clone_size: -; cdr3_nt: TGTGCCAGCAGTGAAGGGGGGATGAGAACTGAAGCTTTCTTT; cdr3_aa: CASSEGGMRTEAFF
d_call: -; v_call: TRBV19; j_call: TRBJ2-7; clone_size: -; cdr3_nt: TGTGCCAGTAGCTTCCAGGGCATAGGCTCCTACGAGCAGTACTTC; cdr3_aa: CASSFQGIGSYEQYF
d_call: -; v_call: TRBV7-3; j_call: TRBJ2-3; clone_size: few; cdr3_nt: TGTGCCAGCAGCCGAGAAGTAGGTAGGGCAGATACGCAGTATTTT; cdr3_aa: CASSREVGRADTQYF
d_call: -; v_call: TRBV30; j_call: TRBJ2-1; clone_size: -; cdr3_nt: TGTGCCTGGAGTGTTGACGGGGGCTCCTACAATGAGCAGTTCTTC; cdr3_aa: CAWSVDGGSYNEQFF
d_call: -; v_call: TRBV29-1; j_call: TRBJ2-5; clone_size: -; cdr3_nt: TGCAGCGGCGGTTATCCCCAAGAGACCCAGTACTTC; cdr3_aa: CSGGYPQETQYF
d_call: -; v_call: TRBV15; j_call: TRBJ2-3; clone_size: -; cdr3_nt: TGTGCCACCCTCCGCGCAGATACGCAGTATTTT; cdr3_aa: CATLRADTQYF
d_call: TRBD1; v_call: TRBV14; j_call: TRBJ2-5; clone_size: -; cdr3_nt: TGTGCCAGCAGCTCTACTTCCCGCCCCGTGACCATCTCAGGGGGCATGGAGACCCAGTACTTC; cdr3_aa: CASSSTSRPVTISGGMETQYF
d_call: TRBD2; v_call: TRBV6-5; j_call: TRBJ2-1; clone_size: -; cdr3_nt: TGTGCCAGCAGTTACCTTTCTAGCGGGGGGCGAAATGAGCAGTTCTTC; cdr3_aa: CASSYLSSGGRNEQFF
d_call: -; v_call: TRBV19; j_call: TRBJ1-4; clone_size: -; cdr3_nt: TGTGCCAGTAGTATACGGACAGCCTCAAATGAAAAACTGTTTTTT; cdr3_aa: CASSIRTASNEKLFF